The present T cell receptor (beta chain) was sequenced within a study of blood T cell repertoires in COVID-19. Trimming took 5 bases from V and 2 from J, leaving 18 bases between them. This CDR3 has 16 residues. In germline, CDR1 is SGHAT, CDR2 FQNNGV. Methods used by the authors: Researchers report that nucleated cell counts were estimated from reference gene primer amplification. TCRdb's copy holds only in-frame clones and misses some; the assay was immunoSEQ multiplex PCR. V and J calls plus clone size are reproduced from that table; the DNA served to infer D and trimming. The table lists about 280,000 clones, approximately 90% of them singletons.

This TCR derives from a woman aged 35 to 49 who had recovered from COVID-19. The specimen was PBMCs or T cells enriched from blood (not recorded which). The rearrangement links TRBV11-2 to TRBJ2-5; maybe TRBD1 (6 bases). The CDR3 region is CASSPQSGTMQETQYF. CDR3 nucleotides: TGTGCCAGCAGCCCCCAATCCGGGACAATGCAAGAGACCCAGTACTTC.